The 32 T cell receptor beta chains below come from one sample, sequenced in a study of human T cells and chemical hapten exposure (TCRdb year 2021). The time point label, as the study defines it: pre-sensitization, week 0. Read against the paper, the sample's treatment or condition label means: therapeutic diphenylcyclopropenone sensitization with weekly scalp DPC. Library construction relied on RACE. TCRdb names NextSeq 500 as the instrument used. TCRdb trimmed the raw reads at Q25, called clones with MiXCR and kept productive beta chains. One record per CDR3 amino acid sequence lists the most common genes and DNA. In this sample the table shows tens of thousands of distinct CDR3 sequences, around 12% of which occur a single time. The top ten hold roughly 5.7% of the sample. The input for sequencing was whole blood, taken in connection with sensitization to the hapten diphenylcyclopropenone (DPC). These receptor sequences come from a woman aged 25 to 39 with alopecia areata. Some clones in this sample may be carry-over from other donors' samples.

This clonotype was observed many times. The chain employs TRBV4-3 and TRBJ1-3; a weak D match, TRBD1 (6 bases). Deletions cut 0 bases from V and 7 bases from J, with 16 bases between. Germline V gene lookup returns CDR1 LGHNA and CDR2 YSLEER. This CDR3 is built from 16 residues. The CDR3 is CASSQDFRGRSNTIYF. CDR3 in DNA: TGCGCCAGCAGCCAAGATTTCCGGGGGCGAAGTAACACCATATATTTT.

This clonotype occurred a few times. The junction differs from germline at one of its ends, possibly a read error. The chain uses TRBV6-6 and TRBJ2-3, with D tentatively TRBD1 or TRBD2 (6 bases each). Germline CDR1 reads MNHNY; CDR2 reads SVGAGI (reference sequence). The CDR3 is 16 residues long. As DNA, the CDR3 is TGTGCCAGCAGTAACTCGGGGGCGACTCTAGCAGATACGCAGTATTTT. Amino acid sequence: CASSNSGATLADTQYF.

The gene calls are TRBV12-3 or TRBV12-4 and TRBJ2-5, with D possibly TRBD2 on 5 matching bases. Matching the DNA end better, TRBJ2-1 makes the J call doubtful. This CDR3 comprises 14 residues. This CDR3 is CASSLILAQETQFF. CDR3 DNA sequence: TGTGCCAGCAGTTTGATCCTAGCCCAGGAGACCCAGTTCTTC.

The CDR3 protein is CASSLTGNTYEQYF. CDR3 in DNA: TGCGCCAGCAGCTTGACCGGGAATACCTACGAGCAGTACTTC. The chain uses TRBV5-1 and TRBJ2-7; tentatively, D is TRBD2 (5 bases). The CDR3 consists of 14 residues. With 1 base removed from V and 2 bases from J, the gap between germline ends came to 10 bases. Germline values: CDR1 SGHRS, CDR2 YFSETQ.

This clonotype was seen many times. The V call is TRBV12-3 or TRBV12-4, the J call TRBJ2-4; 12 positions agree with TRBD2. This CDR3 is 15 amino acids long. V lost 5 bases, J lost 6 bases, and 5 bases stayed unmatched. The CDR3 here is CASSQTSGSGNIQYF. CDR3 bases: TGTGCCAGCAGTCAGACTAGCGGGAGTGGAAACATTCAGTACTTC.

The chain has TRBV5-1 and TRBJ2-3; D ambiguous. Germline V gene lookup returns CDR1 SGHRS and CDR2 YFSETQ. V lost 1 base and J lost 5, with 8 bases in between. This CDR3 has 13 residues. CDR3 region: CASSLTAEDTQYF. The CDR3 region has the DNA TGCGCCAGCAGCTTGACTGCCGAAGATACGCAGTATTTT. The full variable domain, its missing parts supplied by reference TRBV5-1 and TRBJ2-3, is KAGVTQTPRYLIKTRGQQVTLSCSPISGHRSVSWYQQTPGQGLQFLFEYFSETQRNKGNFPGRFSGRQFSNSRSEMNVSTLELGDSALYLCASSLTAEDTQYFGPGTRLTVL.

There are many counts of this clonotype. DNA of the CDR3: TGTGCCAGCACAGGGGCTGAATATCAGCCCCAGCATTTT. This translates into CASTGAEYQPQHF. This sequence joins TRBV6-2 or TRBV6-3 and TRBJ1-5; tentative D call: TRBD1 (6 bases). Per germline, CDR1 MNHEY and CDR2 SVGEGT. This CDR3 comprises 13 residues. Trimming took off 7 bases at V and 5 bases at J, with 12 bases between the two ends.

This clonotype was seen at least ten times. The chain combines TRBV6-2 or TRBV6-3 with TRBJ2-6, with D unclear. The CDR3 contains 13 residues. V lost 0 bases, J lost 3 bases, and 0 bases lay in between. CDR1 is MNHEY and CDR2 is SVGEGT in the germline V gene. The CDR3 DNA sequence: TGTGCCAGCAGTTACTCTGGGGCCAACGTCCTGACTTTC. This codes for CASSYSGANVLTF.

This clonotype was counted ten times or more. This sequence joins TRBV6-5 and TRBJ1-2, with TRBD1 as a possible D gene (6 bases). The V gene lost 7 bases and the J gene lost 8 bases, with 20 bases spanning the gap. This CDR3 is 14 amino acids long. CDR1 and CDR2 (germline): MNHEY, SVGAGI. The CDR3 coding sequence is TGTGCCAGCACCAGGCAAGGGGGGGCGGAAGGCTACACCTTC. Its translation is CASTRQGGAEGYTF.

The table lists this clonotype with a few counts. This sequence joins TRBV27 and TRBJ2-6, with D tentatively TRBD1 or TRBD2 (5 bases each). V lost 6 bases and J lost 4, with 16 bases in between. Germline V gene sequence: CDR1 MNHEY, CDR2 SMNVEV (reference sequence). The CDR3 extends over 16 amino acids. This CDR3 is CASRWDPPRGANVLTF. The CDR3 DNA follows: TGTGCCAGCAGATGGGACCCCCCCAGAGGGGCCAACGTCCTGACTTTC.

The table lists this clonotype with a few counts. J is TRBJ2-1 and V is TRBV9; 13 positions match TRBD2. From germline, CDR1 is SGDLS and CDR2 YYNGEE. V was clipped by 5 bases and J by 8 bases; unmatched bases: 13. The length of the CDR3 is 17 residues. The CDR3, as DNA: TGTGCCAGCAGGGACGTCGGACTAGCGGGAGTAGCGGATGAGCAGTTCTTC. This codes for CASRDVGLAGVADEQFF. Full variable domain (remainder filled in from reference TRBV9 and TRBJ2-1): DSGVTQTPKHLITATGQRVTLRCSPRSGDLSVYWYQQSLDQGLQFLIQYYNGEERAKGNILERFSAQQFPDLHSELNLSSLELGDSALYFCASRDVGLAGVADEQFFGPGTRLTVL.

There are many counts of this clonotype. The rearrangement uses TRBV27 and TRBJ1-2; D may be TRBD1 (6 bases). V gave up 0 bases and J gave up 2 bases, with 19 bases separating them. The CDR3 totals 18 residues. Per germline, CDR1 MNHEY and CDR2 SMNVEV (reference sequence). CDR3 residues: CASSLSQRLGGRNYGYTF. The CDR3 DNA reads TGTGCCAGCAGTTTATCTCAACGCTTAGGGGGGAGAAACTATGGCTACACCTTC.

This clonotype was counted at least ten times. The chain joins TRBV29-1 to TRBJ2-7; D is uncertain. Looked up from germline, CDR1 is SQVTM and CDR2 is ANQGSEA. Trimming removed 1 base from V and 3 bases from J, with 10 bases in between. This CDR3 has 13 amino acids. CDR3 DNA: TGCAGCGTTGAAGGCCCGGCCGACTACGAGCAGTACTTC. Its protein is CSVEGPADYEQYF.

The chain combines TRBV5-5 with TRBJ2-2, with TRBD1 as a possible D gene (5 bases). Germline values: CDR1 SGHKS, CDR2 YYEKEE (reference sequence). V was pared by 1 base and J by 2 bases, with 15 bases between. CDR3 length: 17 amino acids. CDR3 nucleotide sequence: TGTGCCAGCAGCTTGAGTCGGCGACAGAGAAACACCGGGGAGCTGTTTTTT. Its translation: CASSLSRRQRNTGELFF.

The chain employs TRBV29-1 and TRBJ1-3; D is ambiguous. Per the germline V gene, CDR1 is SQVTM and CDR2 is ANQGSEA. Trimming stripped 2 bases from V and 7 bases from J, with 12 bases between. The CDR3 runs to 13 residues. The DNA for the CDR3 is TGCAGCGTTGAAAAGGAAATCGGGAACACCATATATTTT. Amino acids: CSVEKEIGNTIYF.

This clonotype was counted many times. The chain carries TRBV20-1 and TRBJ2-1; the match to TRBD1 covers 9 bases. CDR3 length equals 14 residues. Germline loops: CDR1 DFQATT, CDR2 SNEGSKA (reference sequence). V shed 4 bases, J shed 3 bases, and the junction held 4 bases outside the gene matches. This CDR3 is CSATGTGLYNEQFF. CDR3 in DNA: TGCAGTGCTACCGGGACAGGGCTCTACAATGAGCAGTTCTTC.

The CDR3 DNA sequence: TGTGCCAGCGGGAAATACAATGAGCAGTTCTTC. Amino acids: CASGKYNEQFF. This sequence joins TRBV12-3 or TRBV12-4 and TRBJ2-1; no firm D call. The CDR3 extends over 11 amino acids. V lost 8 bases and J 4 bases, leaving 6 bases between the germline ends.

Ten or more counts support this clonotype. For the CDR3, the DNA is TGCAGTGCTAGAGTCCCGGGACAGGGAATGAACACTGAAGCTTTCTTT. It yields the protein CSARVPGQGMNTEAFF. The chain recombines TRBV20-1 with TRBJ1-1, with 9 positions matching TRBD1. The V gene end was trimmed by 1 base and the J gene end by 0 bases; junction bases not matched to a gene: 6. From germline, CDR1 is DFQATT and CDR2 SNEGSKA (reference sequence). The CDR3 has 16 amino acids.

This clonotype was counted at least ten times. This rearrangement joins TRBV29-1 to TRBJ1-2; D gene uncertain. CDR1 is SQVTM and CDR2 is ANQGSEA in the germline V gene. V shed 6 bases and J shed 11 bases, with 22 bases lying between them. CDR3 size: 13 residues. The CDR3 here is CSVLELQPGVYTF. Written as DNA, the CDR3 is TGCAGCGTCCTAGAACTTCAGCCAGGAGTTTACACCTTC.

There are many counts of this clonotype. CDR3 coding DNA: TGTGCCAGCAGCTCCGGACTAGCGGCGTACAATGAGCAGTTCTTC. Its translation is CASSSGLAAYNEQFF. The chain couples TRBV14 to TRBJ2-1; 10 bases agree with TRBD2. Germline-derived CDR1 and CDR2 are SGHDN and FVKESK. The V gene end was trimmed by 5 bases and the J gene end by 4 bases; junction bases not matched to a gene: 5. The CDR3 totals 15 residues. Variable domain in full (rest from reference TRBV14 and TRBJ2-1): EAGVTQFPSHSVIEKGQTVTLRCDPISGHDNLYWYRRVMGKEIKFLLHFVKESKQDESGMPNNRFLAERTGGTYSTLKVQPAELEDSGVYFCASSSGLAAYNEQFFGPGTRLTVL.

This clonotype was observed at least ten times. The chain carries TRBV9 and TRBJ2-1; D is unclear. This CDR3 is 12 amino acids long. Germline loops: CDR1 SGDLS, CDR2 YYNGEE. V was pared by 0 bases and J by 12 bases, with 10 bases between. The DNA for the CDR3 is TGTGCCAGCAGCGTAGCTGGCGGATTGCAGTTCTTC. Encoded protein: CASSVAGGLQFF.

This clonotype was counted at least ten times. CDR3 residues: CSARDYGGTEAFF. The CDR3 DNA follows: TGCAGTGCTAGAGATTACGGGGGCACTGAAGCTTTCTTT. The rearrangement links TRBV20-1 to TRBJ1-1; a weak D match, TRBD1 (5 bases). The V gene's germline CDR1 is DFQATT and CDR2 SNEGSKA (reference sequence). Trimming took 0 bases from V and 4 from J, leaving 9 bases between them. The CDR3 totals 13 residues.

The chain links TRBV5-1 to TRBJ2-1; D unclear. Trimming stripped 2 bases from V and 0 bases from J, with 12 bases between. CDR3 length: 16 amino acids. Germline lookup yields CDR1 SGHRS and CDR2 YFSETQ. The CDR3 nucleotides read TGCGCCAGCAGCTTTGCCTCCGGAAACTCCTACAATGAGCAGTTCTTC. Residues: CASSFASGNSYNEQFF.

This sequence joins TRBV20-1 and TRBJ2-3; D unclear. The V end was cut by 0 bases, the J end by 5 bases, with 15 bases between. CDR1 and CDR2 from the germline V gene are DFQATT and SNEGSKA (reference sequence). The CDR3 has 15 residues. CDR3 DNA: TGCAGTGCTAGAGATCGGCTCCGAAATCTAGATACGCAGTATTTT. Translation: CSARDRLRNLDTQYF.

The chain combines TRBV2 with TRBJ2-7, with 9 nucleotides matching TRBD1. CDR1 SNHLY and CDR2 FYNNEI come from the germline V gene. The V gene end was trimmed by 8 bases and the J gene end by 0 bases; junction bases not matched to a gene: 11. This CDR3 is built from 16 residues. The CDR3 here is CASAIPGTGFSYEQYF. The CDR3 nucleotides are TGTGCCAGCGCCATTCCCGGGACAGGGTTCTCCTACGAGCAGTACTTC.

The rearrangement uses TRBV6-5 and TRBJ2-1; D remains unclear. The V gene's germline CDR1 is MNHEY and CDR2 SVGAGI. The CDR3 is made up of 13 amino acids. V gave up 5 bases and J gave up 13 bases, with 18 bases separating them. The CDR3 DNA follows: TGTGCCAGCAGTACCGGCACTACAAAGGGACAGTTCTTC. This codes for CASSTGTTKGQFF.

This clonotype was observed many times. J is TRBJ2-3 and V is TRBV12-3 or TRBV12-4, with D perhaps matching TRBD1 (6 bases). There are 13 residues in the CDR3. V was pared by 5 bases and J by 7 bases, with 13 bases between. CDR3 in amino acids: CASSPPGQNTQYF. The CDR3 region has the DNA TGTGCCAGCAGTCCCCCGGGACAAAATACGCAGTATTTT.

The chain carries TRBV11-2 and TRBJ1-6; possible D gene TRBD1, 6 bases. The V gene lost 11 bases and the J gene lost 8 bases, with 13 bases spanning the gap. CDR1 and CDR2 (germline): SGHAT, FQNNGV. The CDR3 contains 12 residues. This CDR3 reads CASKDSYSPLHF. For the CDR3, the DNA is TGTGCCTCCAAGGACAGTTATTCACCCCTCCACTTT.

This clonotype was observed a few times. V gene TRBV10-3 combines with J gene TRBJ1-1, with D perhaps matching TRBD1 (6 bases). From germline, CDR1 is ENHRY and CDR2 SYGVKD. V was pared by 2 bases and J by 0 bases, with 10 bases between. The CDR3 runs 15 residues. CDR3 coding DNA: TGTGCCATCAGTGAGGGGACACTAGTGAACACTGAAGCTTTCTTT. Its translation is CAISEGTLVNTEAFF.

This clonotype was seen repeatedly, ten times or more. The chain combines TRBV5-1 with TRBJ1-1; tentatively, D is TRBD1 (6 bases). CDR3 length equals 16 residues. CDR1 is SGHRS and CDR2 is YFSETQ in the germline V gene. V was pared by 0 bases and J by 0 bases, with 12 bases between. The CDR3 sequence: CASSLERWTVNTEAFF. The CDR3 coding sequence is TGCGCCAGCAGCTTGGAGAGATGGACAGTGAACACTGAAGCTTTCTTT.

This clonotype came up many times. The chain combines TRBV7-9 with TRBJ1-1, with D uncertain. Germline CDR1 SEHNR, CDR2 FQNEAQ (reference sequence). This CDR3 spans 13 amino acids. V was clipped by 1 base and J by 8 bases, with 11 bases between them. CDR3: CASSLVDVSEAFF. CDR3 DNA sequence: TGTGCCAGCAGCTTAGTAGACGTTTCGGAAGCTTTCTTT.

This clonotype was counted many times. CDR3 loop: CASSFGRGRPYNEQFF. The CDR3 nucleotides are TGTGCCAGCAGTTTTGGGCGCGGGAGGCCCTACAATGAGCAGTTCTTC. The V gene is TRBV27, the J gene TRBJ2-1; 8 nucleotides line up with TRBD2. The germline V gene encodes CDR1 MNHEY and CDR2 SMNVEV (reference sequence). This CDR3 comprises 16 residues. The J segment lost 2 bases and the V segment lost 3 bases, leaving 6 bases of the junction unmatched.